This T cell receptor (beta chain) originates from a study of shared clonotypes between healthy human individuals. Method: immunoSEQ multiplex PCR; TCRdb's copy keeps in-frame clones and lacks some. Seen here are some 800,000 clones, 80% to 95% observed once, and the top ten hold less than 25%. Naive CD8 cells lacked CD45RO and underwent positive selection for CCR7, leaving out terminally differentiated effector memory CD45RA+ cells. V lost 6 bases and J 0 bases, leaving 8 bases between the germline ends. The CDR3 spans 13 residues. Germline CDR1 is LNHDA and CDR2 is SQIVND (reference sequence). The chain couples TRBV19 to TRBJ1-1; no clear D gene. Sequences were obtained from naive CD8+ T cells sorted from blood. The TCR originated in a man aged 30 to 39 in good health. CDR3 nucleotides: TGTGCCAGTAGCGGGCAGTTGAACACTGAAGCTTTCTTT. Translation: CASSGQLNTEAFF.